Shown below are 27 T cell receptor beta chains from a single sample sequenced in a study of beta chain features in type 1 diabetes. The study's findings and limits: Shorter TCRB CDR3s, moderately but significantly so, marked every one of the four CD4+ subsets in Type 1 diabetes patients.

Their antigen targets remain unknown. Reverse transcribing all isolated RNA meant expressed TCRB transcripts were sequenced. Libraries were prepared by immunoSEQ multiplex PCR; TCRdb keeps only in-frame clonotypes and omits some of them. Found here are over 150,000 clones, 6.5% to 10% of them singletons; the top ten hold more than 0.5%. Input material: central memory CD4+ T cells from blood. Source of these receptors: a woman between 18 and 29 years old with type 1 diabetes.

In DNA form, the CDR3 reads TGTGCCAGCAGCCCAATGAACAGGGCCTACCAAGAGACCCAGTACTTC. Translating it yields CASSPMNRAYQETQYF. This rearrangement joins TRBV7-2 to TRBJ2-5; tentative D call: TRBD1 (6 bases). The CDR3 has 16 amino acids. Germline lookup yields CDR1 SGHTA and CDR2 FQGNSA. Deletions cut 5 bases from V and 0 bases from J, with 16 bases between.

The CDR3: CASSPIGVGQPQHF. The CDR3, as DNA: TGTGCCAGCAGCCCGATAGGGGTGGGTCAGCCCCAGCATTTT. The J gene is TRBJ1-5, the V gene TRBV2, with a possible D match to TRBD1 (5 bases). Germline CDR1 SNHLY, CDR2 FYNNEI. Trimming stripped 6 bases from V and 6 bases from J, with 15 bases between. The CDR3 spans 14 residues.

This clone was recorded many times. The V call is TRBV19, the J call TRBJ2-2; TRBD2 agrees at 7 bases. Trimming removed 7 bases from V and 0 bases from J; junction bases left unmatched: 8. The CDR3 runs 16 residues. Germline V gene sequence: CDR1 LNHDA, CDR2 SQIVND (reference sequence). The CDR3 DNA follows: TGTGCCAGTACGTCGATAGCGGGTTCGAACACCGGGGAGCTGTTTTTT. It translates to CASTSIAGSNTGELFF.

This clone has at least ten counts. The chain combines TRBV14 with TRBJ2-3; 9 nucleotides agree with TRBD2. Germline V lookup: CDR1 SGHDN, CDR2 FVKESK. The CDR3 is made up of 16 amino acids. V trimming: 4 bases; J trimming: 3 bases; junction bases outside the gene matches: 8. CDR3 residues: CASSPPSGTGTDTQYF. CDR3 DNA: TGTGCCAGCAGCCCTCCTAGCGGGACGGGTACAGATACGCAGTATTTT.

This chain joins TRBV14 and TRBJ2-1; 10 bases fit TRBD2. Per germline, CDR1 SGHDN and CDR2 FVKESK. V shed 3 bases, J shed 0 bases, and the junction held 5 bases outside the gene matches. CDR3 size: 17 residues. CDR3 residues: CASSHGSGGFSYNEQFF. The CDR3 nucleotides read TGTGCCAGCAGCCATGGTAGCGGGGGGTTCTCCTACAATGAGCAGTTCTTC.

There are a few counts of this clone. The rearrangement uses TRBV7-3 and TRBJ1-1; D is possibly TRBD1 (5 bases). Germline-derived CDR1 and CDR2 are SGHTA and FQGTGA. The CDR3 runs to 14 residues. Trimming stripped 5 bases from V and 10 bases from J, with 20 bases between. The CDR3 loop is CASSLHQAQRGAFF. The CDR3 DNA follows: TGTGCCAGCAGCCTTCACCAGGCCCAAAGGGGAGCTTTCTTT.

This clone was seen only a few times. In nucleotides, the CDR3 is TGTGCCAGCAGCCAAGACCGTCAGGGGATCCGGGAGCAGTTCTTC. Amino acids: CASSQDRQGIREQFF. The chain uses TRBV2 and TRBJ2-1; tentative D call: TRBD1 (6 bases). The CDR3 has 15 amino acids. The germline V gene has CDR1 SNHLY and CDR2 FYNNEI. V was cut by 6 bases and J by 10 bases, with 22 bases left in between.

The V call is TRBV5-4, the J call TRBJ2-7; 7 bases fit TRBD2. Unmatched junction bases numbered 6, after V lost 3 bases and J lost 0 bases. This CDR3 comprises 15 residues. Germline CDR1 reads SGHNT; CDR2 reads YYREEE (reference sequence). The CDR3 is CASSSGGGNSYEQYF. The CDR3 region has the DNA TGTGCCAGCAGCTCTGGGGGGGGAAACTCCTACGAGCAGTACTTC.

This clone was detected a few times. J is TRBJ2-7 and V is TRBV30, with no clear D. V dropped 0 bases and J dropped 4 bases, with 4 bases sitting between them. The CDR3 totals 11 residues. From germline, CDR1 is GTSNPN and CDR2 SVGIG (reference sequence). CDR3: CAWSVTYEQYF. In DNA, the CDR3 is TGTGCCTGGAGTGTGACTTACGAGCAGTACTTC.

This clone occurred a few times. The CDR3 region is CSVNRGQSGHNEQFF. CDR3 DNA sequence: TGCAGCGTGAACAGGGGGCAGAGCGGCCACAATGAGCAGTTCTTC. The genes are TRBV29-1 and TRBJ2-1, with TRBD1 matching 9 bases. With V trimmed by 6 bases and J by 5 bases, 11 bases remained unmatched. The CDR3 has 15 amino acids. Germline V gene sequence: CDR1 SQVTM, CDR2 ANQGSEA.

This chain connects TRBV19 to TRBJ2-1; TRBD1 aligns across 8 bases. V gave up 4 bases and J gave up 4 bases; unmatched junction bases: 6. The CDR3 runs 15 residues. Per germline, CDR1 LNHDA and CDR2 SQIVND (reference sequence). CDR3 amino acids: CASSKTGTGYNEQFF. For the CDR3, the DNA is TGTGCCAGTAGTAAGACCGGGACAGGTTACAATGAGCAGTTCTTC.

This clone was detected only a few times. CDR3 sequence: CATSRLTGAGNTIYF. The CDR3 coding sequence is TGTGCCACCAGCAGACTCACAGGGGCTGGAAACACCATATATTTT. This sequence joins TRBV15 and TRBJ1-3; 7 positions match TRBD1. Trimming at V came to 2 bases and at J to 2 bases, leaving 3 bases not matched to a gene. This CDR3 is built from 15 residues. Per germline, CDR1 LNHNV and CDR2 YYDKDF (reference sequence).

The genes are TRBV29-1 and TRBJ2-5; tentative D call: TRBD2 (5 bases). V was shortened by 7 bases and J by 2 bases, with 11 bases between the two germline ends. Germline CDR1 and CDR2: SQVTM and ANQGSEA. The CDR3 totals 12 residues. CDR3 in DNA: TGCAGCGCCGCGAGGGCTCAAGAGACCCAGTACTTC. It encodes CSAARAQETQYF.

This clone was recorded a few times. This rearrangement joins TRBV30 to TRBJ2-1; 7 bases are a match to TRBD1. This CDR3 is built from 14 residues. Germline loops: CDR1 GTSNPN, CDR2 SVGIG (reference sequence). The V and J ends lost 6 bases and 0 bases, in that order; junction bases with no gene match: 5. The CDR3: CACRDSSSYNEQFF. DNA for the CDR3: TGTGCCTGCCGGGACAGCAGCTCCTACAATGAGCAGTTCTTC.

J is TRBJ2-7 and V is TRBV19, with 9 nucleotides matching TRBD1. The CDR3 is 13 residues long. Trimming cost V 8 bases and J 8 bases; bases outside gene matches: 10. CDR1 is LNHDA, CDR2 SQIVND, per germline (reference sequence). The CDR3 loop is CASSRDREGQQYF. DNA for the CDR3: TGTGCCAGTTCCCGGGACAGGGAGGGGCAGCAGTACTTC. Full variable domain (rest looked up from reference TRBV19 and TRBJ2-7): DGGITQSPKYLFRKEGQNVTLSCEQNLNHDAMYWYRQDPGQGLRLIYYSQIVNDFQKGDIAEGYSVSREKKESFPLTVTSAQKNPTAFYLCASSRDREGQQYFGPGTRLTVT.

The chain recombines TRBV9 with TRBJ2-7; TRBD2 matches at 8 bases. J lost 0 bases, V lost 4 bases, and 9 bases had no gene match. Germline lookup yields CDR1 SGDLS and CDR2 YYNGEE. This CDR3 is built from 16 residues. CDR3 sequence reads: CASSPQSSGFSYEQYF. CDR3 DNA: TGTGCCAGCAGCCCACAATCTAGCGGGTTCTCCTACGAGCAGTACTTC.

The rearrangement uses TRBV7-2 and TRBJ1-1; TRBD1 agrees at 8 bases. V shed 5 bases, J shed 5 bases, and the junction held 4 bases outside the gene matches. In germline, CDR1 is SGHTA, CDR2 FQGNSA. The CDR3 is made up of 13 amino acids. CDR3 in DNA: TGTGCCAGCAGCACTCAGGGGGCTACTGAAGCTTTCTTT. Amino acids: CASSTQGATEAFF. Drawing the rest from reference TRBV7-2 and TRBJ1-1, the complete variable domain is GAGVSQSPSNKVTEKGKDVELRCDPISGHTALYWYRQSLGQGLEFLIYFQGNSAPDKSGLPSDRFSAERTGGSVSTLTIQRTQQEDSAVYLCASSTQGATEAFFGQGTRLTVV.

There are a few counts of this clone. The V gene is TRBV6-5, the J gene TRBJ1-2, with 7 bases fitting TRBD1. Germline values: CDR1 MNHEY, CDR2 SVGAGI. J lost 0 bases, V lost 6 bases, and 4 bases had no gene match. The CDR3 consists of 14 residues. CDR3 region: CASRRTGANYGYTF. The CDR3 bases are TGTGCCAGCAGGCGGACAGGAGCTAACTATGGCTACACCTTC.

The CDR3 nucleotides are TGTGCCACCGGGCCCCAGGGGCAGTACTTC. Translating gives CATGPQGQYF. V is TRBV28 and J is TRBJ2-7; D is perhaps TRBD1 (5 bases). The CDR3 extends over 10 amino acids. Trimming stripped 10 bases from V and 9 bases from J, with 13 bases between. Germline CDR1 MDHEN, CDR2 SYDVKM.

This clone was seen only a few times. The same CDR3 arises from other DNA sequences in this sample as well. The V gene is TRBV30, the J gene TRBJ2-7; 13 nucleotides agree with TRBD2. Germline V lookup: CDR1 GTSNPN, CDR2 SVGIG (reference sequence). This CDR3 has 15 residues. Unmatched junction bases numbered 6, after V lost 4 bases and J lost 3 bases. The CDR3 DNA is TGTGCCTGGACACAGGGACTAGCGGGACACTACGAGCAGTACTTC. Translation: CAWTQGLAGHYEQYF. Combining the CDR3 with reference TRBV30 and TRBJ2-7 gives the whole variable domain SQTIHQWPATLVQPVGSPLSLECTVEGTSNPNLYWYRQAAGRGLQLLFYSVGIGQISSEVPQNLSASRPQDRQFILSSKKLLLSDSGFYLCAWTQGLAGHYEQYFGPGTRLTVT.

This clone has more than one count but fewer than ten. The chain carries TRBV5-1 and TRBJ2-7, with TRBD1 matching 9 bases. The CDR3 runs to 14 residues. From germline, CDR1 is SGHRS and CDR2 YFSETQ. V lost 4 bases, J lost 7 bases, and 9 bases stayed unmatched. CDR3 nucleotide sequence: TGCGCCAGCAGCACCCGGACAGGGGAATCGGAGCAGTACTTC. This codes for CASSTRTGESEQYF.

This clone was found a few times. This sequence joins TRBV7-2 and TRBJ1-5; D is unclear. Germline CDR1 is SGHTA and CDR2 is FQGNSA. This CDR3 comprises 14 residues. V was pared by 5 bases and J by 2 bases, with 10 bases between. CDR3 residues: CASSDGYGNQPQHF. Here the CDR3 DNA reads TGTGCCAGCAGCGACGGGTATGGCAATCAGCCCCAGCATTTT.

This clone occurred a few times. The V and J genes are TRBV29-1 and TRBJ2-1, with D perhaps TRBD2 (6 bases). Trimming stripped 6 bases from V and 0 bases from J, with 15 bases between. The CDR3 is 15 amino acids. CDR1 is SQVTM, CDR2 ANQGSEA, per germline. DNA for the CDR3: TGCAGCGTACCCAGTCGGGGGAGCTCCTACAATGAGCAGTTCTTC. Translating it yields CSVPSRGSSYNEQFF.

This clone was counted a few times. The chain recombines TRBV29-1 with TRBJ2-3; 9 bases map to TRBD2. V gave up 5 bases and J gave up 1 base; unmatched junction bases: 7. There are 15 residues in the CDR3. The germline V gene encodes CDR1 SQVTM and CDR2 ANQGSEA. The DNA of the CDR3 is TGCAGCGTTTCCTTTAGCGGGAGAGGCACAGATACGCAGTATTTT. This encodes CSVSFSGRGTDTQYF.

V usage is TRBV7-6 and J usage is TRBJ2-1; D remains ambiguous. V lost 1 base, J lost 3 bases, and 16 bases lay in between. The CDR3 totals 17 residues. The germline gives CDR1 SGHVS, CDR2 FNYEAQ. As DNA, the CDR3 is TGTGCCAGCAGCTTAGAATATCGGGTTAGGCTCTACAATGAGCAGTTCTTC. This gives the protein CASSLEYRVRLYNEQFF.

The chain has TRBV6-6 and TRBJ2-5, with TRBD1 matching over 10 bases. The V segment lost 6 bases and the J segment 5 bases; nucleotides outside the gene matches: 9. The CDR3 contains 15 residues. CDR1 and CDR2 from the germline V gene are MNHNY and SVGAGI (reference sequence). CDR3 nucleotides: TGTGCCAGCAGCCCCTGGACAGGGGGGGAGGAGACCCAGTACTTC. Translated, it gives CASSPWTGGEETQYF.

The chain combines TRBV4-3 with TRBJ2-2, with a tentative D call TRBD1 (5 bases). The V end lost 0 bases, the J end lost 6 bases, and 20 bases lay between the germline ends. The CDR3 consists of 18 residues. In germline, CDR1 is LGHNA, CDR2 YSLEER. DNA of the CDR3: TGCGCCAGCAGCCAAGACCATTTCCGGACAAGTATACCCGGGGAGCTGTTTTTT. Translation gives CASSQDHFRTSIPGELFF.